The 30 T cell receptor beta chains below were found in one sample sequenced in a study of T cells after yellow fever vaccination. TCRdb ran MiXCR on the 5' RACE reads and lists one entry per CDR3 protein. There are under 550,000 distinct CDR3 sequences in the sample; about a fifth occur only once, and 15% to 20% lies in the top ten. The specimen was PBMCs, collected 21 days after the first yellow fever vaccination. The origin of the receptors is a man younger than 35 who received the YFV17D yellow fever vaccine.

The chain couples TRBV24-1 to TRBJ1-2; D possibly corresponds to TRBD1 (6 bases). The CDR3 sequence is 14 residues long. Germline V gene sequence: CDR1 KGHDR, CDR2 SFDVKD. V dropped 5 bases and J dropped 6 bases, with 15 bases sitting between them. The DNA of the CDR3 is TGTGCCACCAGTGCTACAGGGAAGAGAGATGGCTACACCTTC. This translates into CATSATGKRDGYTF.

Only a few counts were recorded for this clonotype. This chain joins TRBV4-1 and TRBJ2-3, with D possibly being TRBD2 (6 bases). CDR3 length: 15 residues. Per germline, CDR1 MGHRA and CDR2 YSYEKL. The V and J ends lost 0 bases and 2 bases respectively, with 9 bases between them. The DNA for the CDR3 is TGCGCCAGCAGCCAAGATGGAGGGTACACAGATACGCAGTATTTT. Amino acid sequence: CASSQDGGYTDTQYF.

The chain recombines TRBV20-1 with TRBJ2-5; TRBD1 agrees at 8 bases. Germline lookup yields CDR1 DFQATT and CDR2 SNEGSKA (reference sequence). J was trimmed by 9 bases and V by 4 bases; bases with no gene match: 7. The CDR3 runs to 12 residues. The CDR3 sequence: CSATTGEFPQYF. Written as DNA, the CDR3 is TGCAGTGCTACGACAGGGGAGTTTCCCCAGTACTTC.

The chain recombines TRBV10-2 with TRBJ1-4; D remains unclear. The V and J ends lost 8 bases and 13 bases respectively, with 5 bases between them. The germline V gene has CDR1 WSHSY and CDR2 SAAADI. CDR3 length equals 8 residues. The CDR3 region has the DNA TGCGCCAGCGAAGCACTGTTTTTT. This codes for CASEALFF.

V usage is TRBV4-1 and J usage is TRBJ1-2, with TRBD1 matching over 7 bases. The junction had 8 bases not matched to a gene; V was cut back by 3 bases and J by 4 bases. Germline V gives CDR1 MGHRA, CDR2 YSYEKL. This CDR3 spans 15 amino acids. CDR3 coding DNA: TGCGCCAGCAGCCAGGGGACAGTGGCGGCCTATGGCTACACCTTC. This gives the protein CASSQGTVAAYGYTF.

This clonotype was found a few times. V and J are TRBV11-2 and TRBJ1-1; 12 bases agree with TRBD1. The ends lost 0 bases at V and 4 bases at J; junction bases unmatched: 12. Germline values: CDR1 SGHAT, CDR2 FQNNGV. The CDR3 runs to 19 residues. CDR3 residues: CASSLDGDRGPGFSTEAFF. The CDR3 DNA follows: TGTGCCAGCAGCTTAGATGGGGACAGGGGGCCAGGATTTTCCACTGAAGCTTTCTTT.

The CDR3 protein is CASSHPDRINEKLFF. In DNA form, the CDR3 reads TGCGCCAGCAGCCACCCGGACAGAATTAATGAAAAACTGTTTTTT. The rearrangement links TRBV4-1 to TRBJ1-4, with D possibly being TRBD1 (6 bases). V lost 3 bases, J lost 4 bases, and 12 bases lay in between. The germline CDR1 and CDR2 sequences are MGHRA and YSYEKL. This CDR3 has 15 residues.

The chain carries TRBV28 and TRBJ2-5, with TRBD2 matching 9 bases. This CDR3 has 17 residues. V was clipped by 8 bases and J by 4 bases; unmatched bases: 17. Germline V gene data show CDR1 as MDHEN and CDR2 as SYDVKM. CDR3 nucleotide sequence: TGTGCCAGCTTGGCGGGGGGGCCGGATTCCCAATCAGAGACCCAGTACTTC. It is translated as CASLAGGPDSQSETQYF.

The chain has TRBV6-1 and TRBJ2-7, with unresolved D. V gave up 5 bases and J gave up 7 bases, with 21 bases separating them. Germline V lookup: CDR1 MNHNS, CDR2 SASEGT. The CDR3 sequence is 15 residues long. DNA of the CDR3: TGTGCCAGCAGTCCTCAGGTATTCACCGTGGGTGAGCAGTACTTC. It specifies CASSPQVFTVGEQYF.

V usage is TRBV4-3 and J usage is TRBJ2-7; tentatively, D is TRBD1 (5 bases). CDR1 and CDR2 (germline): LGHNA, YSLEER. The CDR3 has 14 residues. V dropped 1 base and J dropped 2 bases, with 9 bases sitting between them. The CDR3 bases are TGCGCCAGCAGCCAAGGGATGGACACCTACGAGCAGTACTTC. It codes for CASSQGMDTYEQYF.

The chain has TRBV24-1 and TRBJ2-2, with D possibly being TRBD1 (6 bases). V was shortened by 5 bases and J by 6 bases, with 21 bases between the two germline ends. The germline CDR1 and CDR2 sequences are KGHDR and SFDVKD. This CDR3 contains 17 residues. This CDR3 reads CATSASKDSARSGELFF. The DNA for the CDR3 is TGTGCCACCAGTGCCTCTAAGGACAGTGCGAGGTCCGGGGAGCTGTTTTTT.

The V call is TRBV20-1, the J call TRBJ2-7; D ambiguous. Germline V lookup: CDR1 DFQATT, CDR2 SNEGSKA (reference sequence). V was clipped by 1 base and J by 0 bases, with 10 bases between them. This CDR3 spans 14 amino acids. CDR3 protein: CSARGLLSSYEQYF. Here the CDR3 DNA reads TGCAGTGCTAGAGGGCTCTTGAGCTCCTACGAGCAGTACTTC.

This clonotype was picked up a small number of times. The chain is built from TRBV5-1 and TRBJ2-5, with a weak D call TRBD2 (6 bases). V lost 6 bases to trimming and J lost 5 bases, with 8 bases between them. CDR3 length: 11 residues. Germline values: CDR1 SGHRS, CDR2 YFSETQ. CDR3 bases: TGCGCCAGCACGGGGGACGAGACCCAGTACTTC. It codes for CASTGDETQYF.

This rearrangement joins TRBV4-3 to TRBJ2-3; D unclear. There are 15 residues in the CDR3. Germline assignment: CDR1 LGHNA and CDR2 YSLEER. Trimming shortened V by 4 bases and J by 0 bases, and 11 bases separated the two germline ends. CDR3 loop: CASSPMPRSTDTQYF. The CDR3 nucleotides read TGCGCCAGCAGCCCCATGCCCCGGAGCACAGATACGCAGTATTTT.

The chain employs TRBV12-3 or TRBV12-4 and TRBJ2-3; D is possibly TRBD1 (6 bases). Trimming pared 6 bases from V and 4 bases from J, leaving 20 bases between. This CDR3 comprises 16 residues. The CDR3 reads CASRAAVRGVADTQYF. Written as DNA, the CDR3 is TGTGCCAGCAGGGCCGCGGTCAGGGGTGTCGCAGATACGCAGTATTTT.

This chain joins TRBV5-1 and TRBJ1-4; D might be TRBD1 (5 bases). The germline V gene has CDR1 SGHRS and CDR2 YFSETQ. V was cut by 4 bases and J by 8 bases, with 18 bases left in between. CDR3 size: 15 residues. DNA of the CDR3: TGCGCCAGCAGCCGCGGGACTTCTAGGGAGGAAAAACTGTTTTTT. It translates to CASSRGTSREEKLFF.

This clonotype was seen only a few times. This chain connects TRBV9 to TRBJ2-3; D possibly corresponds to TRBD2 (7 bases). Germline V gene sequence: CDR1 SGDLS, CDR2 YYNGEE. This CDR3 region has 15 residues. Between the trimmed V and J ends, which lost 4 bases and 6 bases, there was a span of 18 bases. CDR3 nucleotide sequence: TGTGCCAGCAGCTCCTTGGGGGGGCCGGCGGATACGCAGTATTTT. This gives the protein CASSSLGGPADTQYF.

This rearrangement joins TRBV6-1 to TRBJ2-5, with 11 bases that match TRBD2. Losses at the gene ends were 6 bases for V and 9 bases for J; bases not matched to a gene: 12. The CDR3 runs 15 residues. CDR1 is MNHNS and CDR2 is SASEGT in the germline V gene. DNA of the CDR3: TGTGCCAGCAGCCTTAGCGGGGGGGGTCGAGGGGCCCAGTACTTC. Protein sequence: CASSLSGGGRGAQYF.

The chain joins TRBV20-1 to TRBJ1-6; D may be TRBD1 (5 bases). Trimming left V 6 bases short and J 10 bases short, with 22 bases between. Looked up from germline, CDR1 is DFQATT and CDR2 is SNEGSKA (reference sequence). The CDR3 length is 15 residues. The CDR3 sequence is CSAQVGQGIGSPLHF. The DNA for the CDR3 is TGCAGTGCCCAGGTAGGGCAGGGAATTGGATCACCCCTCCACTTT.

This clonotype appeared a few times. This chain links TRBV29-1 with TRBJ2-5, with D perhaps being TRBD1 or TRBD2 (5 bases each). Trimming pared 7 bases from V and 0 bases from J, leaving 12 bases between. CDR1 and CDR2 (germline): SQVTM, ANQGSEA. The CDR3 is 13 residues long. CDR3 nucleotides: TGCAGCGGGTCCGGGACGTACCAAGAGACCCAGTACTTC. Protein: CSGSGTYQETQYF.

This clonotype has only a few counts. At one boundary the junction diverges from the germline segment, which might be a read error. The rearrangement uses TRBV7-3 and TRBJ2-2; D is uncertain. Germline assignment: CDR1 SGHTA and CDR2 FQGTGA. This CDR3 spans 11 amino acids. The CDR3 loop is CASNLEGELFF. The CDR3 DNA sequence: TGTGCCAGCAACTTAGAAGGGGAGCTGTTTTTT.

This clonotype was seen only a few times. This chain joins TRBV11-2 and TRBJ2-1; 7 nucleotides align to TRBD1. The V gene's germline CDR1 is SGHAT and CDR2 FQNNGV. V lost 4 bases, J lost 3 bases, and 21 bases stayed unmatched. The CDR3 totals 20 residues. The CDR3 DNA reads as TGTGCCAGCAGCTGGACCACGTCTGATGTGAGACAGGGCCTCTACAATGAGCAGTTCTTC. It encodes CASSWTTSDVRQGLYNEQFF.

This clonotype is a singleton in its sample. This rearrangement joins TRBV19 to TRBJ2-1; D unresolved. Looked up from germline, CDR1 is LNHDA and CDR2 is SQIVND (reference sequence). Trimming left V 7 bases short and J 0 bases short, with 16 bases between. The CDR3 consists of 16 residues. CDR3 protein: CASTPRTLSSYNEQFF. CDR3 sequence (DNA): TGTGCCAGTACCCCCCGGACCTTGAGCTCCTACAATGAGCAGTTCTTC.

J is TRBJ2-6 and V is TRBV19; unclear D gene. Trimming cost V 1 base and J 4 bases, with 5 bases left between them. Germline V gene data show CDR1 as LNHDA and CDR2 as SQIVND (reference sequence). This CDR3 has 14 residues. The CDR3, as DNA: TGTGCCAGTAGTATAGTTGGAGGGGCCAACGTCCTGACTTTC. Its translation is CASSIVGGANVLTF.

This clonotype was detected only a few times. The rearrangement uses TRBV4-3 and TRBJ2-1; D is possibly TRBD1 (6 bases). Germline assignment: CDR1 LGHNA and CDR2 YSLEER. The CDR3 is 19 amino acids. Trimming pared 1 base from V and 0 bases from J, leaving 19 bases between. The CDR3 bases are TGCGCCAGCAGCCAAGCCCCAGATCCGACAGGCAGCTCCTACAATGAGCAGTTCTTC. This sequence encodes CASSQAPDPTGSSYNEQFF.

The DNA for the CDR3 is TGTGCCAGCAGCCTCCTATGGGCTGAGCAGTTCTTC. Translating gives CASSLLWAEQFF. The rearrangement joins TRBV5-4 to TRBJ2-1; unclear D gene. V was clipped by 4 bases and J by 9 bases, with 11 bases between them. The germline V gene has CDR1 SGHNT and CDR2 YYREEE (reference sequence). The CDR3 is made up of 12 amino acids.

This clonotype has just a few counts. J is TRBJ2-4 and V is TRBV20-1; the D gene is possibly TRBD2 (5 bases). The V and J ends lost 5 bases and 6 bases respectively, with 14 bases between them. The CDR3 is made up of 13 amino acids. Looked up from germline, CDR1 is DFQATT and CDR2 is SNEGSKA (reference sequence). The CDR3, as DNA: TGCAGTGCTCCCGTCGAGGGCGGAAACATTCAGTACTTC. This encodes CSAPVEGGNIQYF.

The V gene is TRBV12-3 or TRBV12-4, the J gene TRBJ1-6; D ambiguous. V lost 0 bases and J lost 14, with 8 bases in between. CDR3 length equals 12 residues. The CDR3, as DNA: TGTGCCAGCAGTTTAGCGAAGGTGGCCCTCCACTTT. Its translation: CASSLAKVALHF.

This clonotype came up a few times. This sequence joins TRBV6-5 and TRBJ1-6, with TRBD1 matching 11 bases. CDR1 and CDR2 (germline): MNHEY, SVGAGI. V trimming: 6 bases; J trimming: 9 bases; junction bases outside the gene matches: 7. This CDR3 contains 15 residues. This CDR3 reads CASSFRGTGGSPLHF. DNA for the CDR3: TGTGCCAGCAGCTTTAGGGGGACAGGGGGTTCACCCCTCCACTTT.

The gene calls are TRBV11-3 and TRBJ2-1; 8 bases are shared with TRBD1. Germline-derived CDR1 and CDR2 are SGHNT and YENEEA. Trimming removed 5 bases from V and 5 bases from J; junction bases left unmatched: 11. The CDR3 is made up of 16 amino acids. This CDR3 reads CASSMGTGTTHNEQFF. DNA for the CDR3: TGTGCCAGCAGCATGGGGACAGGAACAACCCACAATGAGCAGTTCTTC.